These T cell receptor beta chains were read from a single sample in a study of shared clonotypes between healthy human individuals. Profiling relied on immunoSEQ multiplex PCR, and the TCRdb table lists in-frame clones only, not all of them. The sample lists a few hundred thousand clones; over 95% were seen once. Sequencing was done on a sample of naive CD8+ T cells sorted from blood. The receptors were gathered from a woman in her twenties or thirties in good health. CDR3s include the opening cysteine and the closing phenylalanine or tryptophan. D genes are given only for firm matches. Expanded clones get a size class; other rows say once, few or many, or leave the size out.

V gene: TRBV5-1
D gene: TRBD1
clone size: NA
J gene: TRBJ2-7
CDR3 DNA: TGCGCCAGCAGCTTGGAGGTGACAGGGGTCCCCTACGAGCAGTACTTC
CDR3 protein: CASSLEVTGVPYEQYF

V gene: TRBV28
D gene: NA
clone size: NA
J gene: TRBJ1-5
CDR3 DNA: TGTGCCAGCAGTTCGGAAACAGGGTATAGCAATCAGCCCCAGCATTTT
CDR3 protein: CASSSETGYSNQPQHF

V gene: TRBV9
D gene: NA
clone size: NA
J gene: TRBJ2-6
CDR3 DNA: TGTGCCAGCAGCGTAGGAAGACAGATAAAATCTGGGGCCAACGTCCTGACTTTC
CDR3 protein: CASSVGRQIKSGANVLTF

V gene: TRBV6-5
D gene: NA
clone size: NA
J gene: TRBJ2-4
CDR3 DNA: TGTGCCAGCAGTTACTCAATGACACAAAACATTCAGTACTTC
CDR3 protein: CASSYSMTQNIQYF

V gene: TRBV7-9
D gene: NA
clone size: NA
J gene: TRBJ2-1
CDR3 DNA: TGTGCCAGCAGCTTACCAGGGAGTTCCTACAATGAGCAGTTCTTC
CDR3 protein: CASSLPGSSYNEQFF

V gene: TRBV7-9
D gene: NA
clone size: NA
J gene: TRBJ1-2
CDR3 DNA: TGTGCCAGCAGCTCAGGAATACGGACGGTATATGGCTACACCTTC
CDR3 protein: CASSSGIRTVYGYTF

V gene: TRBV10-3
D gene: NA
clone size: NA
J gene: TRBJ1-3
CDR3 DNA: TGTGCCATCAGTAGCCGGGACTCCGCGTACTCTGGAAACACCATATATTTT
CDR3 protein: CAISSRDSAYSGNTIYF

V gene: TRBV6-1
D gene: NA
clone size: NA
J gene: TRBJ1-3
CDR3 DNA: TGTGCCAGCACCCCGGGAAGTTACTCTGGAAACACCATATATTTT
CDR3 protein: CASTPGSYSGNTIYF

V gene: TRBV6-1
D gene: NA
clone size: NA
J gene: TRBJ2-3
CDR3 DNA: TGTGCCAGCACTCCTAGCGAAAGCACAGATACGCAGTATTTT
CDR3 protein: CASTPSESTDTQYF

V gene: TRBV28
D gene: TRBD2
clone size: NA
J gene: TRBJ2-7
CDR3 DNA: TGTGCCAGCAGTTTAACGGGACTACAGTACTTC
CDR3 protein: CASSLTGLQYF

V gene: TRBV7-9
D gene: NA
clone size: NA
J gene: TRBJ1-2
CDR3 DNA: TGTGCCAGCAGCTTAGTTACAGGGCTTACTAACTATGGCTACACCTTC
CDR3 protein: CASSLVTGLTNYGYTF

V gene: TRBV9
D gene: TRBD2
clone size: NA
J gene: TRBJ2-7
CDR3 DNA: TGTGCCAGCAGCGTCAGGACTAGCGCCGAGCAGTACTTC
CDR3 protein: CASSVRTSAEQYF

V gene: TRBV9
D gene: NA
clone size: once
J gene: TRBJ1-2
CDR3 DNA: TGTGCCAGCAGCGTAGCGCAGGGAAGGGGTGGCTACACCTTC
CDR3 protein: CASSVAQGRGGYTF

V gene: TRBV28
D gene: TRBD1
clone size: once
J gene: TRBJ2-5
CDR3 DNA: TGTGCCAGCAGTTTACTAGCCGGGACAGGGGGGGAGACCCAGTACTTC
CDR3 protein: CASSLLAGTGGETQYF

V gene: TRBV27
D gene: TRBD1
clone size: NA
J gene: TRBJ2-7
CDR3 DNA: TGTGCCAGCAGTTTATGGTGGCAGGGGGCGCCCTACGAGCAGTACTTC
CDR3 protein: CASSLWWQGAPYEQYF

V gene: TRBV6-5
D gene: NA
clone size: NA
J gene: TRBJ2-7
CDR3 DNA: TGTGCCAGCAGTACGCGGACAGCCTACGAGCAGTACTTC
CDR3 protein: CASSTRTAYEQYF